Each of the 17 T cell receptor beta chains below was sequenced from the same sample in a study of Ad26.COV2.S vaccination and SARS-CoV-2 variants. Profiling relied on immunoSEQ multiplex PCR, and the TCRdb table lists in-frame clones only, not all of them. This sample has around 420,000 clones, with around nine tenths found just once. The treatment denotes: roughly 19 received Ad26.COV2.S at low or high dose, single or two shots; about 5 received placebo; per-sample allocation not given. Sample collection was performed on day 63 after the first vaccine or placebo injection. The sample was peripheral blood, taken in a trial of Ad26.COV2.S vaccine versus placebo. Every receptor here comes from a person aged 18-60 years who received the Ad26.COV2.S COVID-19 vaccine or a placebo.

The chain employs TRBV27 and TRBJ1-5; D is perhaps TRBD1 (6 bases). Germline V lookup: CDR1 MNHEY, CDR2 SMNVEV (reference sequence). V dropped 2 bases and J dropped 4 bases, with 15 bases sitting between them. The CDR3 is 16 residues long. The CDR3: CASSLRGWTVNQPQHF. CDR3 nucleotide sequence: TGTGCCAGCAGTTTACGTGGCTGGACAGTTAATCAGCCCCAGCATTTT.

The rearrangement links TRBV5-4 to TRBJ2-7; 9 bases fit TRBD2. The CDR3 loop spans 15 amino acids. Germline V gene sequence: CDR1 SGHNT, CDR2 YYREEE (reference sequence). After removal of 0 bases from V and 5 bases from J, the junction contained 6 bases not matched to a gene. This chain's CDR3 is CASSLVRGGRDEQYF. The DNA of the CDR3 is TGTGCCAGCAGCTTGGTGCGGGGGGGCCGGGACGAGCAGTACTTC.

This chain links TRBV6-5 with TRBJ1-1, with D uncertain. The CDR3 covers 13 residues. Per germline, CDR1 MNHEY and CDR2 SVGAGI. Trimming removed 6 bases from V and 2 bases from J, with 10 bases in between. The CDR3: CASRQILNTEAFF. The CDR3 DNA sequence: TGTGCCAGCAGGCAGATTTTAAACACTGAAGCTTTCTTT.

This chain joins TRBV6-6 and TRBJ2-5; D remains ambiguous. This CDR3 comprises 14 residues. Germline lookup yields CDR1 MNHNY and CDR2 SVGAGI (reference sequence). V lost 3 bases, J lost 1 base, and 9 bases lay in between. The CDR3 nucleotides read TGTGCCAGCAGTTATTTGGCGGCCCAAGAGACCCAGTACTTC. The encoded protein is CASSYLAAQETQYF.

The chain couples TRBV7-2 to TRBJ1-1; perhaps TRBD1 as D (5 bases). The CDR3 consists of 14 residues. Trimming removed 0 bases at V and 4 bases at J, with 9 bases between. Germline V gene sequence: CDR1 SGHTA, CDR2 FQGNSA. CDR3 residues: CASSLARDGTEAFF. CDR3 nucleotides: TGTGCCAGCAGCTTAGCGCGGGACGGCACTGAAGCTTTCTTT.

V usage is TRBV6-5 and J usage is TRBJ2-1, with D possibly TRBD1 on 6 matching bases. Germline V gene sequence: CDR1 MNHEY, CDR2 SVGAGI. Trimming left V 6 bases short and J 0 bases short, with 12 bases between. This CDR3 spans 15 amino acids. The CDR3 here is CASSDRLLSYNEQFF. The CDR3 region has the DNA TGTGCCAGCAGCGACAGGTTGCTCTCCTACAATGAGCAGTTCTTC.

This sequence joins TRBV5-1 and TRBJ2-2, with TRBD1 matching over 9 bases. Per germline, CDR1 SGHRS and CDR2 YFSETQ. The CDR3 is 15 residues long. V was clipped by 4 bases and J by 6 bases; unmatched bases: 7. The CDR3 spells CASSLDRGLPGELFF. In nucleotides, the CDR3 is TGCGCCAGCAGCCTGGACAGGGGTCTGCCCGGGGAGCTGTTTTTT.

This chain links TRBV6-5 with TRBJ2-5; the D is unclear. This CDR3 contains 10 residues. Trimming stripped 7 bases from V and 7 bases from J, with 7 bases between. Germline V lookup: CDR1 MNHEY, CDR2 SVGAGI. This CDR3 is CASKDGTQYF. Written as DNA, the CDR3 is TGTGCCAGCAAGGACGGGACCCAGTACTTC.

This clone was recorded once. V is TRBV7-2 and J is TRBJ2-7; D gene ambiguous. The V and J ends lost 1 base and 4 bases respectively, with 11 bases between them. This CDR3 has 14 residues. The germline V gene encodes CDR1 SGHTA and CDR2 FQGNSA. This chain's CDR3 is CASSLGLVVYEQYF. The CDR3 coding sequence is TGTGCCAGCAGCTTAGGGTTGGTCGTATACGAGCAGTACTTC.

The V and J genes are TRBV19 and TRBJ2-7; maybe TRBD2 (6 bases). CDR3 length equals 12 residues. V lost 9 bases, J lost 3 bases, and 12 bases lay in between. Germline CDR1 LNHDA, CDR2 SQIVND (reference sequence). CDR3 in DNA: TGTGCCAGCTCCGACGGGGGCTACGAGCAGTACTTC. This sequence encodes CASSDGGYEQYF.

V gene TRBV6-2 or TRBV6-3 combines with J gene TRBJ1-5; no firm D call. This CDR3 contains 13 residues. Germline V lookup: CDR1 MNHEY, CDR2 SVGEGT. Trimming removed 5 bases at V and 10 bases at J, with 15 bases between. The CDR3 DNA reads TGTGCCAGCAGTCCGGCCCTCCTTAGTCCCCAGCATTTT. Translation gives CASSPALLSPQHF.

This rearrangement joins TRBV6-5 to TRBJ1-2, with TRBD1 as a possible D gene (6 bases). The ends were cut back, 5 bases at V and 6 bases at J, with 10 bases in the middle. The CDR3 runs to 12 residues. Germline-derived CDR1 and CDR2 are MNHEY and SVGAGI. The CDR3 DNA reads as TGTGCCAGCAGTAGATCAGGGGATGGCTACACCTTC. Amino acid sequence: CASSRSGDGYTF.

The chain recombines TRBV5-4 with TRBJ2-3; 10 bases align to TRBD2. Germline CDR1 reads SGHNT; CDR2 reads YYREEE (reference sequence). The J segment lost 1 base and the V segment lost 4 bases, leaving 3 bases of the junction unmatched. CDR3 size: 15 residues. In DNA, the CDR3 is TGTGCCAGCAGCCTAACTAGCGGGGGCACAGATACGCAGTATTTT. This codes for CASSLTSGGTDTQYF.

The J gene is TRBJ2-7, the V gene TRBV1. TRBV1 is described as a pseudogene. The CDR3 contains 16 residues. CDR3 residues: CTSSTQPEGETYEQYF. The CDR3 coding sequence is TGCACCAGCAGCACTCAACCCGAAGGTGAGACCTACGAGCAGTACTTC.

The chain combines TRBV5-5 with TRBJ2-7; 7 nucleotides match TRBD1. This CDR3 is 14 amino acids long. V was pared by 0 bases and J by 8 bases, with 8 bases of the junction left unmatched. CDR1 SGHKS and CDR2 YYEKEE come from the germline V gene (reference sequence). The CDR3 sequence is CASSLVGDREQQYF. The CDR3 DNA reads TGTGCCAGCAGCTTGGTGGGCGACAGGGAACAGCAGTACTTC.

The chain combines TRBV10-2 with TRBJ1-1; D may be TRBD1 (5 bases). This CDR3 is built from 14 residues. CDR1 and CDR2 (germline): WSHSY, SAAADI. V lost 6 bases to trimming and J lost 5 bases, with 16 bases between them. DNA of the CDR3: TGCGCCAGCAGCTATGTCATACAGGTGACTGAAGCTTTCTTT. This gives the protein CASSYVIQVTEAFF.

The CDR3 sequence: CASSPPRDIAPLHF. The CDR3 region has the DNA TGTGCCAGCAGTCCCCCCCGGGACATCGCACCCCTCCACTTT. The chain joins TRBV6-2 or TRBV6-3 to TRBJ1-6, with TRBD1 as a possible D gene (6 bases). The germline V and J ends were trimmed by 5 bases and 11 bases, with 16 bases remaining between them. This CDR3 contains 14 residues. Germline loops: CDR1 MNHEY, CDR2 SVGEGT.